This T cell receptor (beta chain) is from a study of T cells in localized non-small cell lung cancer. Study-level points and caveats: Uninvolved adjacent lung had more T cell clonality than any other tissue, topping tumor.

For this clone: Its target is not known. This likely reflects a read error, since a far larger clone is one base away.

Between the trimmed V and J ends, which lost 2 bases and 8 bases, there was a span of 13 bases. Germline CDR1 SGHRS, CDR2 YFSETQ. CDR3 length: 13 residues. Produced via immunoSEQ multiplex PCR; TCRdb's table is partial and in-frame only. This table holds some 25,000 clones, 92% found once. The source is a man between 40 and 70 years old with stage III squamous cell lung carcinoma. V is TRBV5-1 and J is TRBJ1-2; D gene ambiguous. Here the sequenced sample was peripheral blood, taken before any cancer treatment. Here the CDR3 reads CASSLDAPRGYTF. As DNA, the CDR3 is TGCGCCAGCAGCTTAGACGCCCCGAGGGGCTACACCTTC. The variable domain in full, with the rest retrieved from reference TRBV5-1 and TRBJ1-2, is KAGVTQTPRYLIKTRGQQVTLSCSPISGHRSVSWYQQTPGQGLQFLFEYFSETQRNKGNFPGRFSGRQFSNSRSEMNVSTLELGDSALYLCASSLDAPRGYTFGSGTRLTVV.